This T cell receptor (beta chain) is drawn from a study of CD8 T cell repertoires and HIV-1 epitope variants. In the study overall: Each of Twenty-five Gag and Nef epitope peptides stimulated a separate culture. Controls were a CMV, EBV and flu pool, Ebola AY9, and no peptide. An approximately 10-day culture received IL-2, IL-7 and IL-15 on days 3 and 7. An uncultured baseline aliquot held 1M T cells.

Profiled with immunoSEQ multiplex PCR; TCRdb holds only in-frame clones, not every one. The sample lists tens of thousands of clones, just under 75% occurring once. The sequence was collected from a male donor with HIV. The sample comprised uncultured baseline CD8+ T cells from peripheral blood mononuclear cells (PBMCs).

CDR3 amino acids: CASSQDSSRGYTF. CDR3 in DNA: TGTGCCAGCAGCCAAGATAGCAGCCGTGGCTACACCTTC. The rearrangement links TRBV4-2 to TRBJ1-2; D gene ambiguous. Germline V gene sequence: CDR1 LGHNA, CDR2 YNFKEQ. V was cut by 0 bases and J by 7 bases, with 9 bases left in between. The CDR3 consists of 13 residues.